This TCR beta chain was sequenced in a study of T cells in Graves' hyperthyroidism and ophthalmopathy. General observations from the study: Researchers found most expanded thyroid clonotypes above 0.001 in blood as well.

The table lists this clonotype with a few counts. Its specificity is unknown. Possible read error: a much larger clone is one base away. Stable Graves' hyperthyroidism meant no ophthalmopathy progression within 18 months. Lactation, pregnancy, other autoimmune disease or uncontrolled infection led to exclusion of patients. The length of the CDR3 is 13 residues. Germline V gene lookup returns CDR1 GTSNPN and CDR2 SVGIG (reference sequence). Authors of the study amplified TCR beta CDR3 regions from RNA transcripts. In the first-round RT-PCR of the TCR CDR3, the HTBI primer set was used. TCRdb re-called the multiplex PCR reads through MiXCR, storing one row per CDR3 protein. This sample has 380,000 or so distinct CDR3 sequences, with over 15% found just once.

Sequencing input: blood. The source of this sequence is a woman aged 18 to 35 with Graves' hyperthyroidism. V and J are TRBV30 and TRBJ1-1; a possible D gene is TRBD1 (5 bases). The CDR3 DNA sequence: TGTGCCTCACTGGGGGGGACGACCACTGAAGCTTGCTTT. Translating it yields CASLGGTTTEACF.